These 12 T cell receptor beta chains were all obtained from the same sample, sequenced in a study of beta chain features in type 1 diabetes. Sequenced material consisted of expressed TCRB transcripts (all of the isolated RNA was reverse transcribed). Assay used: immunoSEQ multiplex PCR; TCRdb lists only in-frame clones, some missing. The table shows roughly 350,000 clones, with roughly 11% occurring only once. Sequencing was performed on naive CD4+ T cells from blood. These receptor sequences come from a woman aged 25-40 years in good health.

This chain joins TRBV18 and TRBJ1-1, with D possibly TRBD1 on 6 matching bases. From germline, CDR1 is KGHSH and CDR2 LQKENI. This CDR3 spans 14 amino acids. V lost 2 bases to trimming and J lost 3 bases, with 10 bases between them. The CDR3 sequence is CASSPGGKDTEAFF. In DNA, the CDR3 is TGTGCCAGCTCACCAGGGGGCAAAGACACTGAAGCTTTCTTT.

V usage is TRBV18 and J usage is TRBJ2-1; 9 positions agree with TRBD2. V lost 5 bases to trimming and J lost 7 bases; unmatched junction nucleotides: 12. Germline lookup yields CDR1 KGHSH and CDR2 LQKENI. The CDR3 sequence is 16 residues long. CDR3 in DNA: TGTGCCAGCTCAGGAACTACTAGCGGGTCAGGGAATGAGCAGTTCTTC. This translates into CASSGTTSGSGNEQFF.

The J gene is TRBJ1-2, the V gene TRBV23-1; 8 bases are shared with TRBD1. TRBV23-1 counts as an open reading frame of uncertain function. The CDR3 is 16 amino acids. The ends lost 2 bases at V and 6 bases at J; junction bases unmatched: 11. The CDR3 reads CASSQPRTGPVNGYTF. The CDR3 DNA reads TGCGCCAGCAGTCAACCCCGGACAGGGCCCGTCAATGGCTACACCTTC.

The rearrangement links TRBV30 to TRBJ2-2, with TRBD2 matching over 8 bases. The CDR3 has 16 residues. The J segment lost 5 bases and the V segment lost 2 bases, leaving 10 bases of the junction unmatched. Germline CDR1 GTSNPN, CDR2 SVGIG (reference sequence). The CDR3: CAWSTTSVYRTGELFF. In DNA form, the CDR3 reads TGTGCCTGGAGTACGACTAGCGTTTATCGAACCGGGGAGCTGTTTTTT.

This clone was counted a few times. The genes are TRBV7-8 and TRBJ2-2; 12 bases match TRBD2. After removal of 5 bases from V and 4 bases from J, the junction contained 8 bases not matched to a gene. The germline gives CDR1 SGHVS, CDR2 FQNEAQ. The CDR3 is made up of 17 amino acids. CDR3 in DNA: TGTGCCAGCAGCCCCCGACTAGCGGGAGCCAGCACCGGGGAGCTGTTTTTT. Translating it yields CASSPRLAGASTGELFF.

This clone was counted a few times. The rearrangement joins TRBV30 to TRBJ2-7; possible D gene TRBD2, 6 bases. CDR1 and CDR2 (germline): GTSNPN, SVGIG (reference sequence). The CDR3 runs 12 residues. Trimming removed 5 bases from V and 2 bases from J, with 10 bases in between. DNA for the CDR3: TGTGCCTGGGGGACTTCCCCCTACGAGCAGTACTTC. Encoded protein: CAWGTSPYEQYF. Supplemented by reference TRBV30 and TRBJ2-7, the full variable domain reads SQTIHQWPATLVQPVGSPLSLECTVEGTSNPNLYWYRQAAGRGLQLLFYSVGIGQISSEVPQNLSASRPQDRQFILSSKKLLLSDSGFYLCAWGTSPYEQYFGPGTRLTVT.

The chain joins TRBV19 to TRBJ2-5; a possible D gene is TRBD1 (6 bases). This CDR3 has 15 amino acids. V lost 8 bases to trimming and J lost 5 bases, with 21 bases between them. Germline-derived CDR1 and CDR2 are LNHDA and SQIVND (reference sequence). DNA for the CDR3: TGTGCCAGTGCCGCGGCAGGGGCGGCCAGTGAGACCCAGTACTTC. It codes for CASAAAGAASETQYF.

In its sample, this clone was seen a few times. CDR3 DNA sequence: TGTGCCATCAGTGAGTCGAAGGGACGACCTAGCGGGAGCACAGATACGCAGTATTTT. Its translation is CAISESKGRPSGSTDTQYF. The chain employs TRBV10-3 and TRBJ2-3; 8 bases agree with TRBD2. CDR1 ENHRY and CDR2 SYGVKD come from the germline V gene. Trimming removed 0 bases from V and 0 bases from J; junction bases left unmatched: 11. The CDR3 covers 19 residues.

This clone was seen only a few times. The chain couples TRBV5-1 to TRBJ2-3; D perhaps matches TRBD2 (5 bases). V lost 4 bases and J lost 2, with 17 bases in between. There are 16 residues in the CDR3. Germline CDR1 reads SGHRS; CDR2 reads YFSETQ. In DNA, the CDR3 is TGCGCCAGCAGCCGTGAAGCGGACCTCGACACAGATACGCAGTATTTT. It encodes CASSREADLDTDTQYF.

This clone was observed a handful of times. The gene calls are TRBV20-1 and TRBJ1-1, with D unresolved. The CDR3 is made up of 11 amino acids. The germline gives CDR1 DFQATT, CDR2 SNEGSKA (reference sequence). V was clipped by 4 bases and J by 5 bases, with 8 bases between them. The CDR3 is CSAKSGTEAFF. Here the CDR3 DNA reads TGCAGTGCTAAATCGGGAACTGAAGCTTTCTTT.

V gene TRBV7-9 combines with J gene TRBJ1-2; TRBD1 is a possible D gene (6 bases). The germline V gene encodes CDR1 SEHNR and CDR2 FQNEAQ (reference sequence). Trimming pared 5 bases from V and 1 base from J, leaving 11 bases between. The CDR3 totals 14 residues. The CDR3 sequence: CASSMDRFNYGYTF. The CDR3 DNA follows: TGTGCCAGCAGCATGGACAGATTTAACTATGGCTACACCTTC.

The table lists this clone with a few counts. This chain connects TRBV9 to TRBJ1-2; TRBD1 is a possible D gene (5 bases). The CDR3 runs to 14 residues. V lost 0 bases and J 4 bases, leaving 10 bases between the germline ends. Germline V lookup: CDR1 SGDLS, CDR2 YYNGEE. The CDR3: CASSVEWGPYGYTF. The CDR3 DNA reads TGTGCCAGCAGCGTAGAGTGGGGCCCCTATGGCTACACCTTC.